This TCR beta chain was retrieved from a study of graft-versus-host responses after intestinal transplantation. Study in general: Recipients got multivisceral, liver-intestinal, or isolated intestinal transplants. Findings of the study overall: Some GvH clones appeared in ileal mucosa or blood before recipient bone marrow.

CDR1 SNHLY and CDR2 FYNNEI come from the germline V gene. This CDR3 contains 11 residues. Trimming cost V 0 bases and J 8 bases, with 5 bases left between them. Profiled with immunoSEQ multiplex PCR; TCRdb holds only in-frame clones, not every one. The table shows about 120,000 clones, with over 85% occurring only once. As concerns this clone: Antigen unknown.

The V and J genes are TRBV2 and TRBJ2-7, with D possibly being TRBD1 or TRBD2 (5 bases each). The sequence derives from a human donor who was the organ donor for an intestinal transplant. Source: unstimulated CD4+ T cells sorted from spleen or lymph node cells, taken before transplant. Here the CDR3 DNA reads TGTGCCAGCAGTGAAGCGGGACAGCAGTACTTC. Its protein product is CASSEAGQQYF.